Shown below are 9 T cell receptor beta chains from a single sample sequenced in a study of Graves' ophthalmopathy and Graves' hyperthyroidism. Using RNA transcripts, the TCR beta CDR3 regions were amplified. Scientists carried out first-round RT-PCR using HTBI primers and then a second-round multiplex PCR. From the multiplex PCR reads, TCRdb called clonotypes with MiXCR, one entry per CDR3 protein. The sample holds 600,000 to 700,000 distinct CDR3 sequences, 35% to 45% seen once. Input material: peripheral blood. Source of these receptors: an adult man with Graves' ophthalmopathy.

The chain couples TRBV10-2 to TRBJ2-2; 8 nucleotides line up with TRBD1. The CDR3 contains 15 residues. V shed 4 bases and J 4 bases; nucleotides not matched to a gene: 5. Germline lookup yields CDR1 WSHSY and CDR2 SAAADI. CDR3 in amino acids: CASSGGQGATGELFF. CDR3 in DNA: TGCGCCAGCAGTGGGGGGCAGGGGGCCACCGGGGAGCTGTTTTTT.

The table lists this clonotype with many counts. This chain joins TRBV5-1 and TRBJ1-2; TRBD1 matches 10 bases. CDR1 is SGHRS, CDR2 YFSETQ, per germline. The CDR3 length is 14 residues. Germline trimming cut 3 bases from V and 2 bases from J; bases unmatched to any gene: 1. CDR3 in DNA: TGCGCCAGCAGCTGGACAGGGGGAAACTATGGCTACACCTTC. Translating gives CASSWTGGNYGYTF.

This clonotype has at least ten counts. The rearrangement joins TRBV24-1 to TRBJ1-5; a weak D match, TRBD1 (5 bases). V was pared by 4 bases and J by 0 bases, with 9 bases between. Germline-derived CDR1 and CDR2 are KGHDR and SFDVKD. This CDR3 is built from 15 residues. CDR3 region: CATSETDYSNQPQHF. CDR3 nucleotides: TGTGCCACCAGTGAGACAGATTATAGCAATCAGCCCCAGCATTTT.

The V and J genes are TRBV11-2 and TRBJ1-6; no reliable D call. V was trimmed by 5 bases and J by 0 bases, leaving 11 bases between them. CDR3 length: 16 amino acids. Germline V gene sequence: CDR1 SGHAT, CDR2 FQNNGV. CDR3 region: CASSGRGSSYNSPLHF. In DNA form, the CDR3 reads TGTGCCAGCAGCGGTCGGGGAAGCTCCTATAATTCACCCCTCCACTTT.

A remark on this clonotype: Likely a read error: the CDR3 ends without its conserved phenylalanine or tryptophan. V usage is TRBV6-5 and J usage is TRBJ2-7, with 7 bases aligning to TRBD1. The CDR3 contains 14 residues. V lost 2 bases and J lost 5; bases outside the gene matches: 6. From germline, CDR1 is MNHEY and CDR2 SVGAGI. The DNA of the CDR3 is TGTGCCAGCAGTTACGGAACAGGGGTCAACGAGCAGTACTGC. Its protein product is CASSYGTGVNEQYC.

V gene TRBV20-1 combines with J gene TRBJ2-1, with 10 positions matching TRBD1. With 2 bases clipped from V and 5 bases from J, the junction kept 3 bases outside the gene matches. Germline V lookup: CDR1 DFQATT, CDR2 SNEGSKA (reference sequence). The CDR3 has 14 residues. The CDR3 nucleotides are TGCAGTGCTAGACGGACAGGGGGTGACAATGAGCAGTTCTTC. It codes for CSARRTGGDNEQFF.

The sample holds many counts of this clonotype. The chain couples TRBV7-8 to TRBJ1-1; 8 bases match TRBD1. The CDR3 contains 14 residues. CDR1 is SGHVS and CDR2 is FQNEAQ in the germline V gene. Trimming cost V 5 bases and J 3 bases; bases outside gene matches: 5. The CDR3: CASSTGTGDTEAFF. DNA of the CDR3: TGTGCCAGCAGCACCGGGACAGGCGACACTGAAGCTTTCTTT.

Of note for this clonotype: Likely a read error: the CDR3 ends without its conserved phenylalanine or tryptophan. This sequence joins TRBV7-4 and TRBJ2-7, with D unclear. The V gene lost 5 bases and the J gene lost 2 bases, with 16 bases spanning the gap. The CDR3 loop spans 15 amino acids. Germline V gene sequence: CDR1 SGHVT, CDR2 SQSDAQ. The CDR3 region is CASSPHVQSPYEQYL. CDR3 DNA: TGTGCCAGCAGCCCGCACGTGCAGAGCCCCTACGAGCAGTACCTC.

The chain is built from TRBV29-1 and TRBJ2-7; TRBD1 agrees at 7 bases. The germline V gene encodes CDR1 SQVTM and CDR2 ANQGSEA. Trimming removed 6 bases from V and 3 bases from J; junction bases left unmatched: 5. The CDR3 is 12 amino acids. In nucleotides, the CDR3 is TGCAGCGTCGAGACAGGGCACTACGAGCAGTACTTC. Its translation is CSVETGHYEQYF.